A selection of T cell receptor beta chains follows, all from one sample in a study of CD8+ T cells in alopecia areata. Measured with immunoSEQ multiplex PCR; TCRdb has only the in-frame clones, and not every one. The sample lists 150,000 or so clones; 70% to 90% were seen once. Sequenced here: CD8+ T cells sorted from blood, sampled at week 4, from a patient treated with tofacitinib. The receptors derive from a human donor with alopecia areata. Each CDR3 is given with its conserved first and last residue. Fields, in order: J gene, V gene, D gene, clone size, CDR3 DNA, CDR3 protein. The D gene is left open where the match is weak. Size tells how often a clone was seen (once, few, many) or the class of an expanded clone, and some rows leave it out.

TRBJ1-2 TRBV29-1 NA NA TGCAGCGTTGTAGAGGGACACTACACCTTC CSVVEGHYTF
TRBJ1-1 TRBV13 TRBD1 NA TGTGCCAGCAGACCCCAGGGGGCGCGGGGTGAAGCTTTCTTT CASRPQGARGEAFF
TRBJ2-5 TRBV2 NA NA TGTGCCAGCAGTGACCCAGGAGGTCAAGAGACCCAGTACTTC CASSDPGGQETQYF
TRBJ2-2 TRBV13 NA NA TGTGCCAGCAGCTTACGGGCTATGGCGAACACCGGGGAGCTGTTTTTT CASSLRAMANTGELFF
TRBJ2-7 TRBV29-1 TRBD1 NA TGCAGCGTTGCAGGGGGCGGCTACGAGCAGTACTTC CSVAGGGYEQYF
TRBJ1-6 TRBV25-1 NA once TGTGCCAGCAGTGAAGGGCACTTCTATCCCCTCCACTTT CASSEGHFYPLHF
TRBJ2-1 TRBV7-9 NA NA TGTGCCAGCAGCATTGGACAGGGAGGGCTCAATGAGCAGTTCTTC CASSIGQGGLNEQFF
TRBJ2-1 TRBV4-1 TRBD2 NA TGCGCCAGCAGCCTTGTGACTAGCGGGAGGGCCTTTGAGCAGTTCTTC CASSLVTSGRAFEQFF
TRBJ2-1 TRBV7-3 NA NA TGTGCCAGCAGCTTTACGACGGACTACTACAATGAGCAGTTCTTC CASSFTTDYYNEQFF
TRBJ2-7 TRBV5-1 TRBD1 NA TGCGCCAGCAGCTCACTTCCGGGACAGGAGACCTACGAGCAGTACTTC CASSSLPGQETYEQYF
TRBJ1-2 TRBV29-1 NA NA TGCAGCGTTGCCCCGACTGGGAACTATGGCTACACCTTC CSVAPTGNYGYTF
TRBJ2-2 TRBV12-5 NA NA TGTGCTAGTGGTTTGGGCCTAACCGGGGAGCTGTTTTTT CASGLGLTGELFF
TRBJ2-5 TRBV9 NA NA TGTGCCAGCAGCCCGAGATGGGGGGACAGTTCTCAAGAGACCCAGTACTTC CASSPRWGDSSQETQYF
TRBJ2-1 TRBV30 NA NA TGTGCCTGGCTGGGTAAGGAGTACTCCTACAATGAGCAGTTCTTC CAWLGKEYSYNEQFF
TRBJ2-7 TRBV7-9 NA NA TGTGCCAGCAGCTTGTCAGAGGCCTTCTCCTACGAGCAGTACTTC CASSLSEAFSYEQYF
TRBJ2-1 TRBV7-8 NA NA TGTGCCAGCAGCCCTGTTCTTCCCGAGCAGTTCTTC CASSPVLPEQFF
TRBJ2-1 TRBV29-1 NA NA TGCAGCGTTGCCTACGAGACCGACAATGAGCAGTTCTTC CSVAYETDNEQFF
TRBJ1-1 TRBV7-9 NA NA TGTGCCGGCCAAGCCGAAATGAACACTGAAGCTTTCTTT CAGQAEMNTEAFF
TRBJ1-1 TRBV6-6 NA once TGTGCCAGCAGTCCAGATCAGGCTGAAGCTTTCTTT CASSPDQAEAFF
TRBJ2-2 TRBV29-1 NA NA TGCAGCGTTTACGGACAGCGGGGCACCGGGGAGCTGTTTTTT CSVYGQRGTGELFF
TRBJ1-5 TRBV6-5 NA NA TGTGCCAGCAGAGGCTTCGGAAGCAATCAGCCCCAGCATTTT CASRGFGSNQPQHF